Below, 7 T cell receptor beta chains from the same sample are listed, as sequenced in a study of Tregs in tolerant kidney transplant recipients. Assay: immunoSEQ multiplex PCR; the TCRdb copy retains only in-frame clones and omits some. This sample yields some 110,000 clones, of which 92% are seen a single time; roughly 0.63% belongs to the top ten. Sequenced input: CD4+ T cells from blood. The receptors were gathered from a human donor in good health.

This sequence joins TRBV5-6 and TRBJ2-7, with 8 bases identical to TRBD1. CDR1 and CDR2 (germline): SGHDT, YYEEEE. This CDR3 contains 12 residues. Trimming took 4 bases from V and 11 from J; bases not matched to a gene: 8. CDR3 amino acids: CASSTLTGAEYF. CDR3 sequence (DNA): TGTGCCAGCAGCACTCTGACAGGGGCAGAGTACTTC.

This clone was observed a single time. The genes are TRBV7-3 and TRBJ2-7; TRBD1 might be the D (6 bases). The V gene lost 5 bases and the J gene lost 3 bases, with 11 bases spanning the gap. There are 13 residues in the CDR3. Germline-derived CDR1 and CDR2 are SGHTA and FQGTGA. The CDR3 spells CASSITGNYEQYF. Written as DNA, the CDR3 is TGTGCCAGCAGCATTACAGGGAACTACGAGCAGTACTTC.

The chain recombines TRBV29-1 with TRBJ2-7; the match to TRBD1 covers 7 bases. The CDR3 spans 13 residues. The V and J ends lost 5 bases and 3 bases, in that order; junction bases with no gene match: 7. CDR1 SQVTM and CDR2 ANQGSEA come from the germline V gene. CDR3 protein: CSVSRWDSYEQYF. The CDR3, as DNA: TGCAGCGTTTCAAGATGGGACAGCTACGAGCAGTACTTC.

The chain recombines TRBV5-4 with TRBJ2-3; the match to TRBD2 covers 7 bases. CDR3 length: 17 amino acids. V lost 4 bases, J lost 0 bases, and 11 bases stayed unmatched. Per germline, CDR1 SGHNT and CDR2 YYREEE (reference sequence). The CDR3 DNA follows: TGTGCCAGCAGCCCGGGACTGCTAGCGGCTAGCACAGATACGCAGTATTTT. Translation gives CASSPGLLAASTDTQYF.

The CDR3 is CASSLDRLSGNTIYF. CDR3 DNA: TGTGCCAGCAGCCTGGACAGGCTCTCTGGAAACACCATATATTTT. V and J are TRBV5-4 and TRBJ1-3; 7 bases map to TRBD1. Germline V lookup: CDR1 SGHNT, CDR2 YYREEE (reference sequence). This CDR3 has 15 amino acids. The V and J ends lost 4 bases and 0 bases, in that order; junction bases with no gene match: 4.

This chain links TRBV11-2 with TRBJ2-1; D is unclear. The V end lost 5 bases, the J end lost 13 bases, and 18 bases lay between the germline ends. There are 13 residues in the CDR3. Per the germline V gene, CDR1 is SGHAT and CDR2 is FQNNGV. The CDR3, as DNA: TGTGCCAGCAGCGAGGACCCCTCCGCAATACAGTTCTTC. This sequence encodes CASSEDPSAIQFF.

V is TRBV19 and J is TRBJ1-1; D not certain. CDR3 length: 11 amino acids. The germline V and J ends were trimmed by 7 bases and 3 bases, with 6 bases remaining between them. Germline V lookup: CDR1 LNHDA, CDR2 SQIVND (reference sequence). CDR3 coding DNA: TGTGCCAGTAAGGAGTACACTGAAGCTTTCTTT. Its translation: CASKEYTEAFF.